The 3 T cell receptor beta chains below were found in one sample sequenced in a study of technical replicates of blood from several donors. Assay: immunoSEQ multiplex PCR; the TCRdb copy retains only in-frame clones and omits some. The table has about 73,000 clones, 93% seen once; the top ten hold about 0.26%. Sequences were obtained from T cells isolated from PBMCs. The receptors come from a human donor in good health.

The chain recombines TRBV14 with TRBJ1-6, with D tentatively TRBD1 (6 bases). The CDR3 loop spans 14 amino acids. V was shortened by 6 bases and J by 5 bases, with 11 bases between the two germline ends. Germline CDR1 SGHDN, CDR2 FVKESK. The CDR3 loop is CASRPQGNNSPLHF. The CDR3 nucleotides read TGTGCCAGCAGACCCCAGGGGAATAATTCACCCCTCCACTTT. Filled out from reference TRBV14 and TRBJ1-6, the complete variable domain reads EAGVTQFPSHSVIEKGQTVTLRCDPISGHDNLYWYRRVMGKEIKFLLHFVKESKQDESGMPNNRFLAERTGGTYSTLKVQPAELEDSGVYFCASRPQGNNSPLHFGNGTRLTVT.

The table lists this clone with a count of one. The J gene is TRBJ1-2, the V gene TRBV19; a possible D gene is TRBD1 (6 bases). This CDR3 is 12 amino acids long. In germline, CDR1 is LNHDA, CDR2 SQIVND (reference sequence). V was trimmed by 8 bases and J by 4 bases, leaving 11 bases between them. CDR3 sequence reads: CASRQAPYGYTF. In nucleotides, the CDR3 is TGTGCCAGTCGACAGGCCCCCTATGGCTACACCTTC.

The chain couples TRBV30 to TRBJ2-5, with TRBD2 identical over 11 bases. Germline V gives CDR1 GTSNPN, CDR2 SVGIG (reference sequence). The V and J ends lost 4 bases and 4 bases, in that order; junction bases with no gene match: 8. CDR3 length equals 15 residues. The chain's CDR3 is CAWNPRLAGRETQYF. The CDR3 DNA is TGTGCCTGGAATCCGAGACTAGCGGGGCGAGAGACCCAGTACTTC.